This TCR beta chain stems from a study of T cell repertoires in cytomegalovirus infection. Turning to the study itself: Carrying CMV and the relevant HLA type showed in public TCR beta signatures. The study, taken as a whole, reports: HLA-C-restricted, CMV-specific TCR beta clonotypes were dominant ex vivo.

TCRdb independently ran MiXCR on the reads; one entry per CDR3 protein. This table has around 360,000 distinct CDR3 sequences, nearly 35% appearing once. CDR1 SGHDT and CDR2 YYEEEE come from the germline V gene. V was cut by 0 bases and J by 0 bases, with 4 bases left in between. The CDR3 is 15 amino acids. Concerning this clonotype: The antigen remains undetermined.

The TCR originated in a human donor in good health (CMV status not recorded). Some clones in this sample may be carry-over from other donors' samples. The chain has TRBV5-6 and TRBJ2-6; no definite D call. The sample was cultured PBMCs, taken from culture after CMV antigen stimulation. In DNA form, the CDR3 reads TGTGCCAGCAGCTTGGACCGCTCTGGGGCCAACGTCCTGACTTTC. It translates to CASSLDRSGANVLTF.